This entry concerns a single T cell receptor (beta chain). No antigen is known for it. This CDR3 region has 15 residues. Germline lookup yields CDR1 ENHRY and CDR2 SYGVKD. V was clipped by 4 bases and J by 6 bases; unmatched bases: 7. Unrecorded immune exposure was likely among donors, who were nominally healthy when sampled. The sample originates from a study of cytomegalovirus exposure and HLA in healthy donors. Study results and caveats: The study listed under 200 cytomegalovirus-associated TCR beta chains. A later analysis reported that several of the most significant clusters appeared to be linked to common viral pathogens, among them Epstein-Barr virus.

The primer mix had 60 Vbeta and 13 Jbeta primers. Produced via immunoSEQ multiplex PCR; TCRdb's table is partial and in-frame only. This table holds about 110,000 clones, more than 80% found once. Sample: PBMCs. The V call is TRBV10-3, the J call TRBJ1-2; 11 bases fit TRBD1. The source is a man younger than 35 in good health and CMV-seronegative. The CDR3 DNA follows: TGTGCCATCAGTGCCGGGACAGGGGGTTCGAATGGCTACACCTTC. Protein: CAISAGTGGSNGYTF.